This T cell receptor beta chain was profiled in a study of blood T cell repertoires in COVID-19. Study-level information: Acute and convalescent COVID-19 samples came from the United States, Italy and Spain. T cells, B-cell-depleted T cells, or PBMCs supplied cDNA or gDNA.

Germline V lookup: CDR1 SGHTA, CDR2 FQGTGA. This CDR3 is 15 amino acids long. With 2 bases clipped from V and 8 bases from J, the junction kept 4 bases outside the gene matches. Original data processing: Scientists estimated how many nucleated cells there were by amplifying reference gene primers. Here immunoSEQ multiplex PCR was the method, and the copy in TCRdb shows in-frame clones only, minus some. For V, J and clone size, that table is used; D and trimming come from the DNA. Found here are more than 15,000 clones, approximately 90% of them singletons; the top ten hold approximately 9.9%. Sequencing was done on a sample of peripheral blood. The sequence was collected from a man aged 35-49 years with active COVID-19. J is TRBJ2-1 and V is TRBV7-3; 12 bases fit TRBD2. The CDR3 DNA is TGTGCCAGCAGCTTAGGACTAGCGGGATTGGATGAGCAGTTCTTC. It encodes CASSLGLAGLDEQFF. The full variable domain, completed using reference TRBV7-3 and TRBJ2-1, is GAGVSQTPSNKVTEKGKYVELRCDPISGHTALYWYRQSLGQGPEFLIYFQGTGAADDSGLPNDRFFAVRPEGSVSTLKIQRTERGDSAVYLCASSLGLAGLDEQFFGPGTRLTVL.